The subject of this entry is one T cell receptor (beta chain). This entry belongs to a study of blood T cell repertoires in COVID-19. Sequencing was performed with immunoSEQ multiplex PCR; in TCRdb, only in-frame clones are kept and a portion is missing. The data contain approximately 250,000 clones, approximately 85% of them singletons. Per the germline V gene, CDR1 is PRHDT and CDR2 is FYEKMQ (reference sequence). J lost 6 bases, V lost 0 bases, and 10 bases had no gene match. This CDR3 is built from 17 residues. The gene calls are TRBV13 and TRBJ2-3; TRBD2 aligns across 9 bases. This sequence originates from a man aged 45 to 65 with acute or convalescent COVID-19. The sample taken for sequencing was peripheral blood. CDR3 amino acids: CASSLGGTSPIGDTQYF. The CDR3, as DNA: TGTGCCAGCAGCTTAGGTGGGACTAGCCCCATCGGGGATACGCAGTATTTT.